This paragraph reports one T cell receptor beta chain. Its target is not known. The table came from immunoSEQ multiplex PCR; TCRdb's copy has only in-frame clones and leaves some out. The sample carries over 5,000 clones, about 63% recorded once. The record originates from a study of coeliac disease. Whole-study context: High-resolution HLA typing was lacking; TRBV7-2 bias was queried instead. Notes on the study in general: TRB repertoires were largely private, with most amino acid sequences found in only one sample. Control samples showed higher TRB and TRG clonality than intraepithelial and lamina propria samples in active celiac disease.

V was clipped by 6 bases and J by 12 bases; unmatched bases: 6. CDR1 and CDR2 (germline): GTSNPN, SVGIG (reference sequence). CDR3 size: 10 residues. The clonotype originates from a man between 65 and 79 years old with active celiac disease. Sequenced: lymphocytes from the gut lamina propria. The rearrangement links TRBV30 to TRBJ2-7; 9 bases are a match to TRBD2. CDR3 residues: CACLSSGTYF. CDR3 in DNA: TGTGCCTGTTTGTCTAGCGGGACGTACTTC.